Listed below are T cell receptor beta chains from one sample, sequenced in a study of cytomegalovirus exposure and HLA in healthy donors. Produced via immunoSEQ multiplex PCR; TCRdb's table is partial and in-frame only. This sample yields about 95,000 clones, of which 60% to 80% are seen a single time; about 15% belongs to the top ten. Sequenced input: PBMCs. Source of these receptors: a woman in her forties or fifties in good health and CMV-seropositive. Both conserved end residues are part of each CDR3. A D gene is named only where the DNA matches it firmly. Some rows mark clone size as missing; the rest say once, few, many or name a class of expanded clone.

size,V,J,D,CDR3,DNA
-,TRBV29-1,TRBJ2-7,-,CSVGTDYEQYF,TGCAGCGTTGGGACTGATTACGAGCAGTACTTC
once,TRBV4-3,TRBJ2-5,TRBD2,CASSQGWRERGEQYF,TGCGCCAGCAGCCAAGGGTGGCGGGAGCGTGGTGAGCAGTACTTC
few,TRBV6-1,TRBJ1-2,TRBD1,CASSEVLGGAGYGYTF,TGTGCCAGCAGTGAAGTTCTAGGGGGCGCGGGCTATGGCTACACCTTC
-,TRBV11-2,TRBJ2-1,-,CASSTSGNEQFF,TGTGCCAGCAGTACGAGCGGGAATGAGCAGTTCTTC
-,TRBV7-9,TRBJ2-7,TRBD1,CSSSLTGQGGSYEQYF,TGTTCCAGCAGCTTAACGGGACAGGGTGGCTCCTACGAGCAGTACTTC
-,TRBV6-1,TRBJ2-1,-,CASRQNRAYNEQFF,TGTGCCAGCAGACAGAACAGGGCCTACAATGAGCAGTTCTTC
once,TRBV7-9,TRBJ2-7,-,CASSLEVGGFSYEQYF,TGTGCCAGCAGCCTCGAGGTGGGGGGATTTTCCTACGAGCAGTACTTC
many,TRBV6-7,TRBJ2-4,TRBD1,CASSRQGALGNIQYF,TGTGCCAGCAGCCGACAGGGGGCATTGGGAAACATTCAGTACTTC
few,TRBV4-1,TRBJ2-4,-,CASSQNFEQVPNIQYF,TGTGCCAGCAGCCAAAACTTCGAACAGGTTCCCAACATTCAGTACTTC
-,TRBV28,TRBJ1-5,-,CASSQTYSNQPQHF,TGTGCCAGCAGTCAGACATATAGCAATCAGCCCCAGCATTTT
-,TRBV5-1,TRBJ2-3,-,CASSSGGTPGGGTDTQYF,TGCGCCAGCAGCTCTGGAGGGACCCCAGGGGGAGGCACAGATACGCAGTATTTT
-,TRBV2,TRBJ1-1,TRBD1,CAGTRTGANTEAFF,TGTGCCGGGACCCGGACAGGGGCGAACACTGAAGCTTTCTTT
few,TRBV19,TRBJ2-2,-,CASSTDTGELFF,TGTGCCAGTAGTACAGACACCGGGGAGCTGTTTTTT
-,TRBV12-5,TRBJ1-4,TRBD1,CASGHTGTESEKLFF,TGTGCTAGTGGCCATACCGGGACAGAGAGTGAAAAACTGTTTTTT
-,TRBV13,TRBJ2-3,-,CASRTDTDTQYF,TGTGCCAGCAGAACAGACACAGATACGCAGTATTTT
-,TRBV27,TRBJ2-3,TRBD1,CASIPTGGRDTQYF,TGTGCCAGCATACCTACAGGGGGCAGAGATACGCAGTATTTT
few,TRBV4-3,TRBJ1-2,-,CASSQATGRGRGYTF,TGCGCCAGCAGCCAAGCCACAGGGAGAGGCCGAGGCTACACCTTC
-,TRBV28,TRBJ1-4,TRBD1,CASSQGTVAEKLFF,TGTGCCAGCAGCCAAGGGACAGTTGCCGAAAAACTGTTTTTT
-,TRBV7-3,TRBJ2-2,-,CASSFEVGGAGELFF,TGTGCCAGCAGCTTCGAAGTGGGAGGAGCCGGGGAGCTGTTTTTT
-,TRBV7-7,TRBJ2-3,TRBD2,CASSPWTSGTDTQYF,TGTGCCAGCAGCCCGTGGACTAGCGGCACAGATACGCAGTATTTT
-,TRBV2,TRBJ2-5,TRBD2,CASTGGAGGPNGETQYF,TGTGCCAGCACCGGAGGGGCGGGAGGCCCCAATGGGGAGACCCAGTACTTC
few,TRBV10-3,TRBJ1-6,-,CAISEGAGDNSPLHF,TGTGCCATCAGTGAGGGTGCCGGGGATAATTCACCCCTCCACTTT
-,TRBV2,TRBJ2-1,TRBD1,CASSGQGAPPKVF,TGTGCCAGCAGCGGACAGGGGGCCCCCCCGAAGGTCTTC
-,TRBV29-1,TRBJ2-1,TRBD1,CSVDRVNEQFF,TGCAGCGTGGACAGGGTTAATGAGCAGTTCTTC
-,TRBV6-1,TRBJ1-5,TRBD1,CASSEAGQFFNQPQHF,TGTGCCAGCAGTGAAGCGGGACAGTTCTTTAATCAGCCCCAGCATTTT
-,TRBV19,TRBJ1-4,-,CASNKQGPEKLFF,TGTGCCAGTAACAAACAGGGCCCTGAAAAACTGTTTTTT
-,TRBV27,TRBJ2-5,-,CASSLSGQGLRETQYF,TGTGCCAGCAGTTTATCGGGCCAGGGGTTGCGAGAGACCCAGTACTTC
-,TRBV6-1,TRBJ2-3,-,CASSETGEGGDTQYF,TGTGCCAGCAGTGAAACGGGGGAGGGGGGAGATACGCAGTATTTT
-,TRBV30,TRBJ2-7,-,CFFKQKAAYEQYF,TGTTTTTTCAAGCAGAAGGCGGCATACGAGCAGTACTTC
-,TRBV11-2,TRBJ2-2,-,CASSSRALDTGELFF,TGTGCCAGCAGCTCGAGGGCTTTGGACACCGGGGAGCTGTTTTTT
-,TRBV5-1,TRBJ2-7,TRBD2,CASSIQSSGSGSYEQYF,TGCGCCAGCAGCATCCAATCTAGCGGGAGTGGATCCTACGAGCAGTACTTC
-,TRBV21-1,TRBJ1-2,-,CASSRQGWIGYGYTF,TGTGCCAGCAGCCGACAGGGCTGGATCGGCTATGGCTACACCTTC
-,TRBV13,TRBJ2-1,TRBD2,CASSSSGSRHNEQFF,TGTGCCAGCAGCTCGAGCGGGAGCAGGCACAATGAGCAGTTCTTC
few,TRBV27,TRBJ2-3,-,CASSLYGGMGNIPEDTQYF,TGTGCCAGCAGCCTTTATGGAGGGATGGGGAACATCCCTGAAGATACGCAGTATTTT
few,TRBV30,TRBJ1-5,TRBD1,CAWSRQGGDQPQHF,TGTGCCTGGAGCCGACAGGGCGGGGATCAGCCCCAGCATTTT
-,TRBV6-5,TRBJ2-7,TRBD1,CASRRQGTDEQYF,TGTGCCAGCAGAAGACAGGGAACTGACGAGCAGTACTTC
-,TRBV2,TRBJ1-4,-,CASSDATRTSEKLFF,TGTGCCAGCAGTGATGCCACAAGGACATCCGAAAAACTGTTTTTT
few,TRBV21-1,TRBJ1-5,-,CASSKGPMEGQGLVEDQPQHF,TGTGCCAGCAGCAAAGGGCCTATGGAGGGACAGGGGCTGGTAGAGGATCAGCCCCAGCATTTT
-,TRBV19,TRBJ1-5,-,CASREPQHF,TGTGCCAGCCGGGAGCCCCAGCATTTT
-,TRBV28,TRBJ2-7,-,CASRRETYEQYF,TGTGCCAGCAGGCGAGAGACCTACGAGCAGTACTTC
-,TRBV4-3,TRBJ2-2,TRBD2,CASSPGLAGGADTGELFF,TGCGCCAGCAGCCCGGGACTAGCGGGAGGGGCCGACACCGGGGAGCTGTTTTTT
-,TRBV19,TRBJ1-4,-,CASSINGATNEKLFF,TGTGCCAGTAGTATAAACGGGGCAACTAATGAAAAACTGTTTTTT
-,TRBV14,TRBJ1-6,-,CASTDSRDSPLHF,TGTGCCAGCACGGACAGCCGAGATTCACCCCTCCACTTT
-,TRBV18,TRBJ2-5,-,CASSPRSRETQYF,TGTGCCAGCTCACCGCGGTCAAGGGAGACCCAGTACTTC
few,TRBV7-2,TRBJ2-3,TRBD2,CASSKWGGRAVGPDTQYF,TGTGCCAGCAGCAAATGGGGCGGGAGGGCCGTCGGCCCAGATACGCAGTATTTT
few,TRBV10-1,TRBJ2-5,-,CASSERGTAYQETQYF,TGCGCCAGCAGTGAGAGGGGGACCGCGTACCAAGAGACCCAGTACTTC
few,TRBV11-2,TRBJ2-7,-,CASSFPWGVGKADYEQYF,TGTGCCAGCAGCTTCCCCTGGGGGGTCGGGAAGGCCGATTACGAGCAGTACTTC